A few counts support the clone carrying this TCR beta chain. The antigen is unknown. TCRdb analysed the RACE reads with MiXCR anew, one entry per CDR3 protein. The table includes a few hundred thousand distinct CDR3 sequences, 4.5% to 7% detected once. As for time point: pre-sensitization, week 0. Sample treatment: therapeutic diphenylcyclopropenone sensitization with weekly scalp DPC. The sample originates from a study of human T cells and chemical hapten exposure. At the level of the study: In the sensitization step, 2% DPC was placed on roughly 2 cm by roughly 2 cm of upper inner arm skin.

Study outcomes and limitations: A positive correlation with patch test score was shown by PT1 expanded TCR counts.

The sequence derives from a woman under 30 with alopecia areata. Some clones in this sample may be carry-over from other donors' samples. Here the sequenced sample was whole blood, taken in connection with sensitization to the hapten diphenylcyclopropenone (DPC).

The CDR3 spells CSAVAGNQETQYF. In DNA, the CDR3 is TGCAGTGCCGTAGCGGGGAACCAAGAGACCCAGTACTTC. V gene TRBV20-1 combines with J gene TRBJ2-5; TRBD2 matches 8 bases. After removal of 6 bases from V and 0 bases from J, the junction contained 3 bases not matched to a gene. The germline V gene has CDR1 DFQATT and CDR2 SNEGSKA (reference sequence). CDR3 size: 13 residues.